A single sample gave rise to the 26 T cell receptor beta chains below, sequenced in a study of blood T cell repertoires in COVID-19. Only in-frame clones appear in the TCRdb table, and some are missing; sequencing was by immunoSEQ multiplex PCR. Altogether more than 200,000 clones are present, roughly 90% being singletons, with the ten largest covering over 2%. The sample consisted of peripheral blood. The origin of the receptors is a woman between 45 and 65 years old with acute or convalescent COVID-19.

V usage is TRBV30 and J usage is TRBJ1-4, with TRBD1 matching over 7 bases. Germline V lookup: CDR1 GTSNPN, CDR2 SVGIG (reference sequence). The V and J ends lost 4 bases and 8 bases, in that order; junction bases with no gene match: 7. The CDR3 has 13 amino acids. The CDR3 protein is CAWTDRAGEKLFF. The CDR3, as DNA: TGTGCCTGGACAGACAGGGCGGGAGAAAAACTGTTTTTT.

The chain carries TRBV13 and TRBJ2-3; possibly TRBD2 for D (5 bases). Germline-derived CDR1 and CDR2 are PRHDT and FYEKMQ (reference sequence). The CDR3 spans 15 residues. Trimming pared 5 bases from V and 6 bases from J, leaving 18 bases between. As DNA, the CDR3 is TGTGCCAGCAGCCCCCCGTCGGGGATCGGGGATACGCAGTATTTT. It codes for CASSPPSGIGDTQYF.

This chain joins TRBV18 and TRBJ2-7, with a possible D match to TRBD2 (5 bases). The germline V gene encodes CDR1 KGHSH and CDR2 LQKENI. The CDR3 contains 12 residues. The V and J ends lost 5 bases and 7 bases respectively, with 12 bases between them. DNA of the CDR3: TGTGCCAGCTCATCCTCTACGGGGGAGCAGTACTTC. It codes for CASSSSTGEQYF.

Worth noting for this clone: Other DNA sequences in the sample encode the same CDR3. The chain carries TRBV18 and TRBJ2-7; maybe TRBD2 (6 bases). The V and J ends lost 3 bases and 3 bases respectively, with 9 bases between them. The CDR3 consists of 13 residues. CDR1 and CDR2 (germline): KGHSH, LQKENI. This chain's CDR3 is CASSPPGVYEQYF. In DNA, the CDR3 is TGTGCCAGCTCACCCCCGGGGGTCTACGAGCAGTACTTC.

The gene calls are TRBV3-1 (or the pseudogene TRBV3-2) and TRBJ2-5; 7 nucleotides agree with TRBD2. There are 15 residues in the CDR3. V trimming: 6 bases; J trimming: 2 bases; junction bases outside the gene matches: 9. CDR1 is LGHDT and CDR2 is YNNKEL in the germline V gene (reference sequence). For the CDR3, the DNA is TGTGCCAGCAGAGGAGCGGGGCGGGTACAAGAGACCCAGTACTTC. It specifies CASRGAGRVQETQYF.

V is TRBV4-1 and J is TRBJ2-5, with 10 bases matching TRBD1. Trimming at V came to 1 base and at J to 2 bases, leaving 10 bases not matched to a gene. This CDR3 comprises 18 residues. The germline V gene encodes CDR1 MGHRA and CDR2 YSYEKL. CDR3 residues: CASSQVSTGTGEQETQYF. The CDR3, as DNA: TGCGCCAGCAGCCAAGTCAGCACCGGGACAGGGGAACAAGAGACCCAGTACTTC.

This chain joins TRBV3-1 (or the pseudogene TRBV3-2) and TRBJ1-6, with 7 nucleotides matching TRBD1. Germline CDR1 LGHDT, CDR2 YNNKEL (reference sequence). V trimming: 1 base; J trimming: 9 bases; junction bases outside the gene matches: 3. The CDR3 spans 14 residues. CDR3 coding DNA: TGTGCCAGCAGCCAAGCCCAGGGGGGTTCACCCCTCCACTTT. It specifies CASSQAQGGSPLHF.

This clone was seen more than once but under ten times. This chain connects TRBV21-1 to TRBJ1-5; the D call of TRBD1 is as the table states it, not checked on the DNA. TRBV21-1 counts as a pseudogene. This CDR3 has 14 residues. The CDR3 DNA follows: TGTGCCAGCAGAGGGGGCTCTGGACATCAGCCCCAGCATTTT. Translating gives CASRGGSGHQPQHF.

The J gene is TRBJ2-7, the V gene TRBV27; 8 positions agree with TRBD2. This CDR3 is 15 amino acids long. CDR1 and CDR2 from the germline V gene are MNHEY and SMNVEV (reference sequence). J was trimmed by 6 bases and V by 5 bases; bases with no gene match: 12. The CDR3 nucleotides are TGTGCCAGCAGTCTCACGGGGGGGCCTCAGAGCGAGCAGTACTTC. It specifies CASSLTGGPQSEQYF.

CDR3 nucleotides: TGTGCCAGCCAGCCGGGCGTAAAAAGGGGTCAGCCCCAGCATTTT. It specifies CASQPGVKRGQPQHF. V gene TRBV6-5 combines with J gene TRBJ1-5, with TRBD1 as a possible D gene (5 bases). Trimming pared 8 bases from V and 6 bases from J, leaving 20 bases between. This CDR3 comprises 15 residues. Germline CDR1 MNHEY, CDR2 SVGAGI.

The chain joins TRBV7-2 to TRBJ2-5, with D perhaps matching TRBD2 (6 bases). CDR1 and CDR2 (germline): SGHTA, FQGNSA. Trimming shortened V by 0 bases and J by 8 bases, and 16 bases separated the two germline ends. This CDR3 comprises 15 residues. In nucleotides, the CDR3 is TGTGCCAGCAGCTTAGCGGAGGTTAGCGGTACAACCCAGTACTTC. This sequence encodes CASSLAEVSGTTQYF.

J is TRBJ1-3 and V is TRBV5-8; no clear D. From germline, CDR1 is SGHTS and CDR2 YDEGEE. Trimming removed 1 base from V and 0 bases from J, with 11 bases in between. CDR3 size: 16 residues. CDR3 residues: CASSLRTRNSGNTIYF. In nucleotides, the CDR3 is TGTGCCAGCAGCTTGAGAACTAGGAACTCTGGAAACACCATATATTTT. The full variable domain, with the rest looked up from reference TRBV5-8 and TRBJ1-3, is EAGVTQSPTHLIKTRGQQATLRCSPISGHTSVYWYQQALGLGLQFLLWYDEGEERNRGNFPPRFSGRQFPNYSSELNVNALELEDSALYLCASSLRTRNSGNTIYFGEGSWLTVV.

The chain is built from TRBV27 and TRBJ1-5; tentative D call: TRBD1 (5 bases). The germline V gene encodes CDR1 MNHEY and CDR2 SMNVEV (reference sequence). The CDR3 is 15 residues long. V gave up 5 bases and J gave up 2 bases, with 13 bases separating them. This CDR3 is CASSPRGAGNQPQHF. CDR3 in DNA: TGTGCCAGCAGTCCCCGCGGGGCGGGCAATCAGCCCCAGCATTTT.

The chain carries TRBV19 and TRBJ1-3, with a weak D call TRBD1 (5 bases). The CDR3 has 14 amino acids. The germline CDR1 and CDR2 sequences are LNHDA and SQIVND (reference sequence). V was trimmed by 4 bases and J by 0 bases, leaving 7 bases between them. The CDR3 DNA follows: TGTGCCAGTAGTACAGGGTACTCTGGAAACACCATATATTTT. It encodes CASSTGYSGNTIYF.

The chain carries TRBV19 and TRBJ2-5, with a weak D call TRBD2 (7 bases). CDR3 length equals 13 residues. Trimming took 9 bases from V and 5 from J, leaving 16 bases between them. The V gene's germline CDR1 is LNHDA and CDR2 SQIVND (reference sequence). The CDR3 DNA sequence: TGTGCCAGCACCGACGGGGGGCGGGAGACCCAGTACTTC. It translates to CASTDGGRETQYF. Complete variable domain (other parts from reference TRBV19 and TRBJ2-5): DGGITQSPKYLFRKEGQNVTLSCEQNLNHDAMYWYRQDPGQGLRLIYYSQIVNDFQKGDIAEGYSVSREKKESFPLTVTSAQKNPTAFYLCASTDGGRETQYFGPGTRLLVL.

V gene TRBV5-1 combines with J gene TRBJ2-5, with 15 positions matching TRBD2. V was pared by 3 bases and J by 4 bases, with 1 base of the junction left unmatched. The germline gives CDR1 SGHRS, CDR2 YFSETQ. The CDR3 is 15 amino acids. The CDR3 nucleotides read TGCGCCAGCAGCTGGGGACTAGCGGGAGGAGAGACCCAGTACTTC. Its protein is CASSWGLAGGETQYF.

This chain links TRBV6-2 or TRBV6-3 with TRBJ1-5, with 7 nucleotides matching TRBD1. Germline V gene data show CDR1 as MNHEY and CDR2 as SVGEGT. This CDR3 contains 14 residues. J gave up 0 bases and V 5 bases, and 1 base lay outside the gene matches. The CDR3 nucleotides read TGTGCCAGCAGTGGGACAGCTAGCAATCAGCCCCAGCATTTT. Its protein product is CASSGTASNQPQHF.

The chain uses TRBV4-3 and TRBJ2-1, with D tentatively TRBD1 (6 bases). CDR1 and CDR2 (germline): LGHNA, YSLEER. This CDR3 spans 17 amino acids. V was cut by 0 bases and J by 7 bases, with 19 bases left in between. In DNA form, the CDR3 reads TGCGCCAGCAGCCAAGATGGTAGTGTTAGGGGGAATAATGAGCAGTTCTTC. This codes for CASSQDGSVRGNNEQFF.

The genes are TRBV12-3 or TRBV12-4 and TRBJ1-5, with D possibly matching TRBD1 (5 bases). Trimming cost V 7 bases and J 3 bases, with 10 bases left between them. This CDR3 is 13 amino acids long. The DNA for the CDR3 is TGTGCCAGCACTAGGGGAAACAATCAGCCCCAGCATTTT. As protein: CASTRGNNQPQHF.

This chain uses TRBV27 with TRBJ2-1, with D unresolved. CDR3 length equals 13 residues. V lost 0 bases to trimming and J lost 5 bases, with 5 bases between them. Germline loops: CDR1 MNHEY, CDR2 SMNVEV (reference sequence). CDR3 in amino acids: CASSLSADNEQFF. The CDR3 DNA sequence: TGTGCCAGCAGTTTATCTGCGGACAATGAGCAGTTCTTC.

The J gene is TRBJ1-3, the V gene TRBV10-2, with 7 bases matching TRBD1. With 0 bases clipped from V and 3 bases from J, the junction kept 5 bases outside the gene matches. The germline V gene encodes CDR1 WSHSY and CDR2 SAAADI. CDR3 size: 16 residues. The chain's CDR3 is CASSESGTVFGNTIYF. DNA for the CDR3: TGCGCCAGCAGTGAGTCGGGGACAGTCTTTGGAAACACCATATATTTT.

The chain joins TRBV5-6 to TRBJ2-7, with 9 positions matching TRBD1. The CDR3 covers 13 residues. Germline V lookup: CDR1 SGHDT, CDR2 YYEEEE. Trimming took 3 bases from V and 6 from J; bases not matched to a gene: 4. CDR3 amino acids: CASSSGTGREQYF. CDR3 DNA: TGTGCCAGCAGCTCCGGGACAGGGCGCGAGCAGTACTTC. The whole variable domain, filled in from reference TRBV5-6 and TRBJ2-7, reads DAGVTQSPTHLIKTRGQQVTLRCSPKSGHDTVSWYQQALGQGPQFIFQYYEEEERQRGNFPDRFSGHQFPNYSSELNVNALLLGDSALYLCASSSGTGREQYFGPGTRLTVT.

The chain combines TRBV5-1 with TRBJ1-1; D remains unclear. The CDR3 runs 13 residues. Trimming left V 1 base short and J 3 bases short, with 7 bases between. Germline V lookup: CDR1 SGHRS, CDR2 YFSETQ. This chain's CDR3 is CASSLSPHTEAFF. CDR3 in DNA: TGCGCCAGCAGCTTGTCCCCTCACACTGAAGCTTTCTTT.

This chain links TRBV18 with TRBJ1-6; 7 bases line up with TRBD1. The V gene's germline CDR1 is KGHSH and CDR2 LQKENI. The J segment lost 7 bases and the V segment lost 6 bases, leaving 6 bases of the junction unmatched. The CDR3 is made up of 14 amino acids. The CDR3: CASSTTGANSPLHF. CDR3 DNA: TGTGCCAGCTCCACAACAGGGGCAAATTCACCCCTCCACTTT.

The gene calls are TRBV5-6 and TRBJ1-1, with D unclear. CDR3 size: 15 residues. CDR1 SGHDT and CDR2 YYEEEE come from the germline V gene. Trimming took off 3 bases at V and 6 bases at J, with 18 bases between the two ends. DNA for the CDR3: TGTGCCAGCAGCTACGATCAACGGAGGTTCCCTGAAGCTTTCTTT. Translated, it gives CASSYDQRRFPEAFF. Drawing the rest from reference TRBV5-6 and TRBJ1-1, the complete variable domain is DAGVTQSPTHLIKTRGQQVTLRCSPKSGHDTVSWYQQALGQGPQFIFQYYEEEERQRGNFPDRFSGHQFPNYSSELNVNALLLGDSALYLCASSYDQRRFPEAFFGQGTRLTVV.

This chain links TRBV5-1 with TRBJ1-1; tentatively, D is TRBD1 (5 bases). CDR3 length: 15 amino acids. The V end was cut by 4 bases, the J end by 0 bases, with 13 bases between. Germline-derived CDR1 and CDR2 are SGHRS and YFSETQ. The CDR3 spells CASSLTTGMNTEAFF. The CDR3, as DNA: TGCGCCAGCAGCCTAACTACAGGAATGAACACTGAAGCTTTCTTT.